The present TCR beta chain was sequenced within a study of technical replicates of blood from a few donors. CDR3 length equals 15 residues. The V gene lost 0 bases and the J gene lost 1 base, with 10 bases spanning the gap. Per germline, CDR1 SGHRS and CDR2 YFSETQ. The assay was immunoSEQ multiplex PCR, and TCRdb's table has in-frame clones only and misses some. The sample includes more than 90,000 clones, around 96% of them seen just once. The chain uses TRBV5-1 and TRBJ1-2; D remains unclear. This TCR was recovered from a human donor in good health. Material for sequencing was T cells isolated from PBMCs. The CDR3 DNA sequence: TGCGCCAGCAGCTTGGGTGGGCAGCTTAACTATGGCTACACCTTC. Encoded protein: CASSLGGQLNYGYTF.